This T cell receptor (beta chain) was retrieved from a study of CD8 T cells in ankylosing spondylitis. Findings of the study overall: Before this, some motif variants had been reported in reactive arthritis synovial fluid and blood. Within peripheral blood, clones linked to disease were CD8+ and relatively rare. Roughly 8 highly homologous variants made up a TCR beta motif, and this motif appeared characteristic of ankylosing spondylitis blood.

One entry per CDR3 protein, called by TCRdb with MiXCR from the 5' RACE reads. This sample has 150,000 to 200,000 distinct CDR3 sequences; roughly 10% occur once, and the top ten carry roughly 28%. This clonotype was recorded many times. Its antigen is unknown. Trimming pared 4 bases from V and 6 bases from J, leaving 16 bases between. The CDR3 spans 14 residues. Per the germline V gene, CDR1 is SGHDT and CDR2 is YYEEEE. Sequencing was carried out using blood, either unsorted or a sorted T cell fraction (not recorded which). This TCR derives from a male donor with ankylosing spondylitis or in good health (not recorded which). The chain joins TRBV5-6 to TRBJ1-2, with D tentatively TRBD1 (6 bases). The chain's CDR3 is CASSPDRSPNGYTF. DNA for the CDR3: TGTGCCAGCAGCCCTGACAGGTCTCCCAATGGCTACACCTTC.